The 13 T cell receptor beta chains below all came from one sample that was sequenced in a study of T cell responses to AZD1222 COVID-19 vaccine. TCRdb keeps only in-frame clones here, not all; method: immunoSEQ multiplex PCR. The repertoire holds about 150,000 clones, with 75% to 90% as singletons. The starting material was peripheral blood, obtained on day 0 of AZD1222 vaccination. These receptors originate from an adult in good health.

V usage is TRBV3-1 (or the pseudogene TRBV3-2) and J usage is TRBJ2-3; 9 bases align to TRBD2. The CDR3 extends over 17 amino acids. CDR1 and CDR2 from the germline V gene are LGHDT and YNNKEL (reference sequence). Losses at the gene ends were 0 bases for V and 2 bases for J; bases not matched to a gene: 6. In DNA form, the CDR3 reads TGTGCCAGCAGCCAAGATACCCTAGCGGGAAACACAGATACGCAGTATTTT. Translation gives CASSQDTLAGNTDTQYF.

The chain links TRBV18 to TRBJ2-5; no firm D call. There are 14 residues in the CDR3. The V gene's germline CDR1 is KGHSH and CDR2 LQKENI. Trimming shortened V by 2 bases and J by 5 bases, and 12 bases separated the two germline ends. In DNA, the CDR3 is TGTGCCAGCTCACCAATGGGGATGCGGGAGACCCAGTACTTC. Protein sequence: CASSPMGMRETQYF.

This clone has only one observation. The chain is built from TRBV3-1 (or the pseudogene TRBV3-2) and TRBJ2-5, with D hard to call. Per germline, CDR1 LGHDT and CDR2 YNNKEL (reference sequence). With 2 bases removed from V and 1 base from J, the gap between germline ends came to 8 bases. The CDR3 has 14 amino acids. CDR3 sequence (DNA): TGTGCCAGCAGCCAATCAGAGACCCAAGAGACCCAGTACTTC. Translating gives CASSQSETQETQYF.

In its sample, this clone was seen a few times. For the CDR3, the DNA is TGTGCCAGCAGCCGCGGTGGGAGAGAAGCTTTCTTT. Translating it yields CASSRGGREAFF. The chain combines TRBV12-3 or TRBV12-4 with TRBJ1-1; unclear D gene. The CDR3 runs to 12 residues. V lost 6 bases to trimming and J lost 8 bases, with 13 bases between them.

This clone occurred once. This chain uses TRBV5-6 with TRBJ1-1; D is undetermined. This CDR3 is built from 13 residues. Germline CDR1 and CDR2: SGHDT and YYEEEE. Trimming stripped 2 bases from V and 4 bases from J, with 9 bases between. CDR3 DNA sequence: TGTGCCAGCAGCTTCCCTTCGGGCACTGAAGCTTTCTTT. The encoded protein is CASSFPSGTEAFF.

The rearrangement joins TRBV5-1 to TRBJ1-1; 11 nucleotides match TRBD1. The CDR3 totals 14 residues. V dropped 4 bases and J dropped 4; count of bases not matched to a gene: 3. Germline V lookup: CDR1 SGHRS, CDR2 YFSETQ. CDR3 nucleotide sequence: TGCGCCAGCAGCCGGGACAGGGGGGTCACTGAAGCTTTCTTT. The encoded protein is CASSRDRGVTEAFF.

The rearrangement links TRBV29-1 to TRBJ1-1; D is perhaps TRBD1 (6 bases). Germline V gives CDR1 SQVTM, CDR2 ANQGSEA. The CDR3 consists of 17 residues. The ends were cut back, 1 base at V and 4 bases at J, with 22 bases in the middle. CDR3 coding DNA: TGCAGCGTTGAAGGTTGGGATCCACAGGGTTCAGCCACTGAAGCTTTCTTT. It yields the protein CSVEGWDPQGSATEAFF.

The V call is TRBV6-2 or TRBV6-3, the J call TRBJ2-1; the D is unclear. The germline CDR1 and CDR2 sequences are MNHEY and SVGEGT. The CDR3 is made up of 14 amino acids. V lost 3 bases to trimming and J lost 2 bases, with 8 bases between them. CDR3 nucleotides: TGTGCCAGCAGTTATCGGACGACCTACAATGAGCAGTTCTTC. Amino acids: CASSYRTTYNEQFF.

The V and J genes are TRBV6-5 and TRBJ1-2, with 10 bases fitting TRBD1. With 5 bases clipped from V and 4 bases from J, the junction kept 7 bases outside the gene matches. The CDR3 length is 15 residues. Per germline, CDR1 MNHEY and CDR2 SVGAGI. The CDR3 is CASSRGTGDTYGYTF. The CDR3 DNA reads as TGTGCCAGCAGTCGAGGGACAGGGGATACCTATGGCTACACCTTC.

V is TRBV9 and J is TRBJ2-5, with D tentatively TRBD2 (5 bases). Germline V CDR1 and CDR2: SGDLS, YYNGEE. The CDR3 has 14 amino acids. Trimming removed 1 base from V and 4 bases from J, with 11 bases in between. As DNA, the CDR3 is TGTGCCAGCAGCGTAAGGGAGTGGGCAGAGACCCAGTACTTC. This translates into CASSVREWAETQYF. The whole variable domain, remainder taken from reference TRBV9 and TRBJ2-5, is DSGVTQTPKHLITATGQRVTLRCSPRSGDLSVYWYQQSLDQGLQFLIQYYNGEERAKGNILERFSAQQFPDLHSELNLSSLELGDSALYFCASSVREWAETQYFGPGTRLLVL.

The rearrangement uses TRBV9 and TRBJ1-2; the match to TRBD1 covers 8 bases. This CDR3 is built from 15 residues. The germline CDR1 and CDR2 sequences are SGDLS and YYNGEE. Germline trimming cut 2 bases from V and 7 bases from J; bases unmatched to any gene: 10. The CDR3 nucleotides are TGTGCCAGCAGCGTTGACCCAGGGGGCACTAGTGGCTACACCTTC. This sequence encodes CASSVDPGGTSGYTF.

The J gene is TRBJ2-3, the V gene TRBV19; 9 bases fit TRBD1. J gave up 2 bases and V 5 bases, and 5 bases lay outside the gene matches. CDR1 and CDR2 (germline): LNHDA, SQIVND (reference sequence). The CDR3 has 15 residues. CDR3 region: CASSVGTGNTDTQYF. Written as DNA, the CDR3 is TGTGCCAGTAGTGTCGGGACAGGGAACACAGATACGCAGTATTTT.

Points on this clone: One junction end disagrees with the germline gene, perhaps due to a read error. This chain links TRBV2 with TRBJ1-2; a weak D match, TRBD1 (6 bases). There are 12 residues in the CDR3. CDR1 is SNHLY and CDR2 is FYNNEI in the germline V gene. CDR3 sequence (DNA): TGTGCCAGCAGCGAAGACAGGTATGGCTACACCTTC. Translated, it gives CASSEDRYGYTF. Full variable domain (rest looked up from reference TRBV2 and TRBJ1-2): EPEVTQTPSHQVTQMGQEVILRCVPISNHLYFYWYRQILGQKVEFLVSFYNNEISEKSEIFDDQFSVERPDGSNFTLKIRSTKLEDSAMYFCASSEDRYGYTFGSGTRLTVV.